One and the same sample provided the 5 T cell receptor beta chains below, sequenced in a study of blood T cells in healthy people across ages. A sample-barcoded 5' primer and a J-beta primer mix were used in a second PCR of roughly 7 to 11 cycles. TCRdb fed the 5' RACE reads into MiXCR, producing one record per CDR3 protein. The repertoire consists of over a million distinct CDR3 sequences, with approximately 42% occurring once and the leading ten covering 7.9%. The sequenced material came from blood. These receptors all stem from a woman younger than 35 in good health.

V is TRBV20-1 and J is TRBJ2-1, with D tentatively TRBD1 (5 bases). This CDR3 is built from 13 residues. Per germline, CDR1 DFQATT and CDR2 SNEGSKA (reference sequence). The V gene lost 4 bases and the J gene lost 9 bases, with 16 bases spanning the gap. This CDR3 reads CSAIPLGPREQFF. The CDR3 DNA reads as TGCAGTGCTATTCCACTGGGGCCCCGTGAGCAGTTCTTC.

V gene TRBV7-2 combines with J gene TRBJ1-5; TRBD1 aligns across 10 bases. J gave up 0 bases and V 4 bases, and 6 bases lay outside the gene matches. CDR1 is SGHTA, CDR2 FQGNSA, per germline. The CDR3 runs 17 residues. The CDR3 reads CASSSGQGRSSNQPQHF. CDR3 DNA: TGTGCCAGCAGCTCGGGACAGGGGAGGTCTAGCAATCAGCCCCAGCATTTT.

The gene calls are TRBV5-5 and TRBJ2-6; D ambiguous. The germline V and J ends were trimmed by 4 bases and 1 base, with 18 bases remaining between them. The CDR3 runs to 18 residues. Germline CDR1 and CDR2: SGHKS and YYEKEE (reference sequence). The CDR3 coding sequence is TGTGCCAGCAGCCAAACGGCAACCTCGAAATCTGGGGCCAACGTCCTGACTTTC. As protein: CASSQTATSKSGANVLTF.

This clonotype was found a few times. The chain couples TRBV7-9 to TRBJ2-7; no reliable D call. V lost 4 bases and J lost 7, with 11 bases in between. Per germline, CDR1 SEHNR and CDR2 FQNEAQ (reference sequence). CDR3 length equals 12 residues. CDR3: CASSSSYGEQYF. CDR3 coding DNA: TGTGCCAGCAGCTCTTCCTATGGGGAGCAGTACTTC. Complete variable domain (other parts from reference TRBV7-9 and TRBJ2-7): DTGVSQNPRHKITKRGQNVTFRCDPISEHNRLYWYRQTLGQGPEFLTYFQNEAQLEKSRLLSDRFSAERPKGSFSTLEIQRTEQGDSAMYLCASSSSYGEQYFGPGTRLTVT.

The J gene is TRBJ2-4, the V gene TRBV6-6; 12 positions match TRBD2. This CDR3 is 13 amino acids long. V shed 6 bases and J 13 bases; nucleotides not matched to a gene: 7. Looked up from germline, CDR1 is MNHNY and CDR2 is SVGAGI (reference sequence). The CDR3 is CASSRTSGIEQYF. Written as DNA, the CDR3 is TGTGCCAGCAGCCGGACTAGCGGGATTGAGCAGTACTTC.